The 12 T cell receptor beta chains below were found in one sample sequenced in a study of identical twins. One entry per CDR3 protein results from TCRdb running MiXCR on the 5' RACE reads. The table includes 400,000 to 500,000 distinct CDR3 sequences, around 18% detected once. Material: naive T cells sorted from blood. Every receptor here comes from a middle-aged man in good health.

The table lists this clonotype with many counts. The chain uses TRBV6-1 and TRBJ2-2; D is unresolved. The V end lost 6 bases, the J end lost 1 base, and 6 bases lay between the germline ends. Germline V CDR1 and CDR2: MNHNS, SASEGT. The CDR3 totals 13 residues. In DNA, the CDR3 is TGTGCCAGCAGGACGGAGAACACCGGGGAGCTGTTTTTT. Translation gives CASRTENTGELFF.

This clonotype turned up a few times. The chain carries TRBV5-1 and TRBJ2-1, with TRBD2 identical over 8 bases. J lost 5 bases, V lost 4 bases, and 8 bases had no gene match. The CDR3 runs 15 residues. CDR1 and CDR2 from the germline V gene are SGHRS and YFSETQ. CDR3 protein: CASSPSSGYDNEQFF. CDR3 sequence (DNA): TGCGCCAGCAGCCCGTCTAGCGGGTATGACAATGAGCAGTTCTTC.

Only a few counts were recorded for this clonotype. CDR3 in amino acids: CASSQGQGATGELFF. The CDR3 region has the DNA TGTGCCAGCAGCCAAGGACAGGGGGCTACCGGGGAGCTGTTTTTT. The chain employs TRBV16 and TRBJ2-2, with 11 bases identical to TRBD1. V lost 2 bases and J lost 5; bases outside the gene matches: 1. The germline V gene encodes CDR1 KGHSY and CDR2 FQNENV. This CDR3 comprises 15 residues.

This clonotype was seen at least ten times. The gene calls are TRBV3-1 and TRBJ2-3; 13 nucleotides match TRBD2. The CDR3 runs 16 residues. Unmatched junction bases numbered 7, after V lost 3 bases and J lost 7 bases. Germline V lookup: CDR1 LGHDT, CDR2 YNNKEL (reference sequence). CDR3 amino acids: CASSQGLAGSLNTQYF. The CDR3 DNA reads TGTGCCAGCAGCCAGGGACTAGCGGGGAGCTTAAATACGCAGTATTTT.

This clonotype has more than one count but fewer than ten. The J gene is TRBJ2-1, the V gene TRBV12-3 or TRBV12-4, with TRBD2 identical over 13 bases. V lost 7 bases and J lost 7; bases outside the gene matches: 7. This CDR3 region has 15 residues. The CDR3 bases are TGTGCCAGCAACCGACTAGCGGGGGGCCCAAATGAGCAGTTCTTC. Translation: CASNRLAGGPNEQFF.

This rearrangement joins TRBV20-1 to TRBJ2-5, with D maybe TRBD1 (6 bases). V was pared by 1 base and J by 2 bases, with 14 bases between. CDR1 is DFQATT, CDR2 SNEGSKA, per germline (reference sequence). The CDR3 loop spans 15 amino acids. Here the CDR3 reads CSARGVRDKQETQYF. The CDR3 DNA is TGCAGTGCTAGAGGGGTACGGGACAAACAAGAGACCCAGTACTTC.

V is TRBV20-1 and J is TRBJ2-3, with 7 bases aligning to TRBD2. The junction had 14 bases not matched to a gene; V was cut back by 3 bases and J by 2 bases. CDR3 size: 17 residues. CDR1 DFQATT and CDR2 SNEGSKA come from the germline V gene (reference sequence). CDR3 amino acids: CSARVGGTRTYTDTQYF. The CDR3 DNA reads TGCAGTGCTAGGGTGGGGGGGACCCGCACATACACAGATACGCAGTATTTT.

This chain uses TRBV11-2 with TRBJ2-2; D unresolved. This CDR3 spans 15 amino acids. Germline V gene sequence: CDR1 SGHAT, CDR2 FQNNGV. With 4 bases removed from V and 3 bases from J, the gap between germline ends came to 12 bases. Written as DNA, the CDR3 is TGTGCCAGCAGCTGGGGTGGGCGCGACACCGGGGAGCTGTTTTTT. It is translated as CASSWGGRDTGELFF.

The chain recombines TRBV28 with TRBJ2-3; D is possibly TRBD2 (5 bases). Trimming shortened V by 0 bases and J by 4 bases, and 14 bases separated the two germline ends. CDR3 length: 16 amino acids. Germline V CDR1 and CDR2: MDHEN, SYDVKM. CDR3 in amino acids: CASSLWASPNSDTQYF. The DNA of the CDR3 is TGTGCCAGCAGTTTATGGGCTAGCCCAAACTCAGATACGCAGTATTTT.

Details on this clonotype: At one boundary the junction diverges from the germline segment, which might be a read error. The chain couples TRBV5-1 to TRBJ2-7, with D perhaps matching TRBD1 (5 bases). From germline, CDR1 is SGHRS and CDR2 YFSETQ. The CDR3 totals 14 residues. The CDR3 is CASSLAQGSNEQYF. The CDR3 region has the DNA TGCGCCAGCAGCTTGGCTCAGGGCTCCAACGAGCAGTACTTC.

This clonotype was counted only a few times. The chain employs TRBV4-1 and TRBJ2-5, with TRBD2 matching 15 bases. Looked up from germline, CDR1 is MGHRA and CDR2 is YSYEKL. The CDR3 contains 17 residues. With 3 bases clipped from V and 2 bases from J, the junction kept 4 bases outside the gene matches. CDR3: CASSHGTSGGHQETQYF. DNA for the CDR3: TGCGCCAGCAGCCACGGGACTAGCGGGGGGCATCAAGAGACCCAGTACTTC.

V is TRBV6-2 or TRBV6-3 and J is TRBJ2-2; D is perhaps TRBD2 (6 bases). V shed 5 bases and J shed 2 bases, with 18 bases lying between them. The germline V gene has CDR1 MNHEY and CDR2 SVGEGT. This CDR3 has 17 residues. The CDR3 loop reads CASSPLGVAANTGELFF. As DNA, the CDR3 is TGTGCCAGCAGTCCTCTGGGAGTAGCGGCCAACACCGGGGAGCTGTTTTTT.